The 31 T cell receptor beta chains given below trace back to one sample, sequenced in a study of blood T cells in healthy people across ages. Primers used in a second PCR of roughly 7 to 11 cycles were a sample-barcoded 5' primer and a J-beta primer mix. One entry per CDR3 protein, called by TCRdb with MiXCR from the 5' RACE reads. The sample records some 1.5 million distinct CDR3 sequences, about 28% being singletons. Sequenced material: blood. The receptors here all came from a woman in her twenties or thirties in good health.

Note on this clonotype: A much larger clone lies one base from this, so it may be a read error. The genes are TRBV4-1 and TRBJ2-4, with 8 bases that match TRBD2. The CDR3 spans 19 residues. Trimming took 0 bases from V and 13 from J; bases not matched to a gene: 23. Germline V gene sequence: CDR1 MGHRA, CDR2 YSYEKL. CDR3 loop: CASSQDPHGSGGVYNEQYF. Written as DNA, the CDR3 is TGCGCCAGCAGCCAAGACCCCCATGGCAGCGGGGGAGTTTACAATGAGCAGTACTTC.

This clonotype has more than one count but fewer than ten. This chain connects TRBV5-8 to TRBJ2-5; 16 nucleotides line up with TRBD2. Germline assignment: CDR1 SGHTS and CDR2 YDEGEE. J lost 5 bases, V lost 4 bases, and 5 bases had no gene match. This CDR3 region has 16 residues. CDR3 nucleotides: TGTGCCAGCAGCCGGGGGACTAGCGGGAGGGAGGAGACCCAGTACTTC. Amino acid sequence: CASSRGTSGREETQYF.

This clonotype was observed a few times. V usage is TRBV9 and J usage is TRBJ2-7, with TRBD1 as a possible D gene (6 bases). V lost 0 bases and J 4 bases, leaving 11 bases between the germline ends. Germline V gene lookup returns CDR1 SGDLS and CDR2 YYNGEE. The CDR3 length is 14 residues. As DNA, the CDR3 is TGTGCCAGCAGCGTAGGTGAGGGGGTTTACGAGCAGTACTTC. This sequence encodes CASSVGEGVYEQYF.

About this clonotype: Possible read error: a much larger clone is one base away. The chain recombines TRBV15 with TRBJ2-1, with D possibly matching TRBD2 (6 bases). CDR3 size: 15 residues. The ends were cut back, 0 bases at V and 3 bases at J, with 9 bases in the middle. Germline assignment: CDR1 LNHNV and CDR2 YYDKDF (reference sequence). The CDR3 here is CATSRERRVYNEQFF. The CDR3 coding sequence is TGTGCCACCAGCAGAGAGCGGAGGGTCTACAATGAGCAGTTCTTC.

The chain carries TRBV12-3 or TRBV12-4 and TRBJ2-5; 14 bases are a match to TRBD2. The assigned J gene may be wrong: the sequence end matches TRBJ2-7 better. This CDR3 spans 15 amino acids. The CDR3 DNA follows: TGTGCCGGCACCCCAGGACTAGCGGGAGGCCACGAGCAGTACTTC. As protein: CAGTPGLAGGHEQYF.

This chain links TRBV7-9 with TRBJ2-5; D uncertain. CDR1 SEHNR and CDR2 FQNEAQ come from the germline V gene (reference sequence). Trimming took 4 bases from V and 0 from J, leaving 9 bases between them. This CDR3 region has 14 residues. In DNA, the CDR3 is TGTGCCAGCAGCTCCCTCCGGAACCAAGAGACCCAGTACTTC. Translated: CASSSLRNQETQYF.

This clonotype was recorded at least ten times. This chain links TRBV7-2 with TRBJ2-7; TRBD1 aligns across 8 bases. Unmatched junction bases numbered 4, after V lost 0 bases and J lost 3 bases. The V gene's germline CDR1 is SGHTA and CDR2 FQGNSA. The CDR3 totals 15 residues. In DNA, the CDR3 is TGTGCCAGCAGCTTAGCGTCGACAGGGGTCTACGAGCAGTACTTC. Translated: CASSLASTGVYEQYF. Complete variable domain (other parts from reference TRBV7-2 and TRBJ2-7): GAGVSQSPSNKVTEKGKDVELRCDPISGHTALYWYRQSLGQGLEFLIYFQGNSAPDKSGLPSDRFSAERTGGSVSTLTIQRTQQEDSAVYLCASSLASTGVYEQYFGPGTRLTVT.

Only a few counts were recorded for this clonotype. The rearrangement uses TRBV7-2 and TRBJ2-7; 9 bases are a match to TRBD2. Germline trimming cut 5 bases from V and 6 bases from J; bases unmatched to any gene: 8. CDR1 and CDR2 from the germline V gene are SGHTA and FQGNSA. The CDR3 covers 14 residues. Here the CDR3 DNA reads TGTGCCAGCAGCCCGCAACTGACTAGCGGCGAGCAGTACTTC. This sequence encodes CASSPQLTSGEQYF. The variable domain in full, with the rest retrieved from reference TRBV7-2 and TRBJ2-7, is GAGVSQSPSNKVTEKGKDVELRCDPISGHTALYWYRQSLGQGLEFLIYFQGNSAPDKSGLPSDRFSAERTGGSVSTLTIQRTQQEDSAVYLCASSPQLTSGEQYFGPGTRLTVT.

In nucleotides, the CDR3 is TGTGCCAGCAGCCTCCTCTTGGGGGGGCCTAATGGCGAGACCCAGTACTTC. Translating gives CASSLLLGGPNGETQYF. The rearrangement uses TRBV7-2 and TRBJ2-5, with a weak D call TRBD2 (7 bases). Deletions cut 5 bases from V and 5 bases from J, with 24 bases between. The germline gives CDR1 SGHTA, CDR2 FQGNSA. The CDR3 contains 17 residues.

The rearrangement joins TRBV29-1 to TRBJ2-3, with 8 bases identical to TRBD2. The CDR3 is made up of 15 amino acids. Germline CDR1 SQVTM, CDR2 ANQGSEA. V shed 8 bases and J 3 bases; nucleotides not matched to a gene: 13. CDR3: CSIVPSGYNTDTQYF. The CDR3 nucleotides read TGCAGCATTGTCCCTAGCGGGTATAATACAGATACGCAGTATTTT.

This clonotype appeared a few times. This chain joins TRBV5-1 and TRBJ2-2; D is perhaps TRBD1 or TRBD2 (6 bases each). CDR1 and CDR2 from the germline V gene are SGHRS and YFSETQ. V lost 6 bases and J 5 bases, leaving 20 bases between the germline ends. The CDR3 extends over 16 amino acids. CDR3 protein: CASKGGTNVGTGELFF. The CDR3 DNA follows: TGCGCCAGCAAGGGGGGTACCAACGTAGGTACCGGGGAGCTGTTTTTT.

The chain employs TRBV7-6 and TRBJ1-6, with 9 nucleotides matching TRBD1. The CDR3 loop spans 16 amino acids. V trimming: 2 bases; J trimming: 13 bases; junction bases outside the gene matches: 12. Per germline, CDR1 SGHVS and CDR2 FNYEAQ. The CDR3 DNA follows: TGTGCCAGCAGCTTACACCGGGACAGGGTCATTCACCCCCTCCACTTT. Residues: CASSLHRDRVIHPLHF.

This clonotype has ten or more counts. The chain employs TRBV12-3 or TRBV12-4 and TRBJ2-7; weak D call: TRBD2 (6 bases). The CDR3 length is 14 residues. Trimming stripped 8 bases from V and 0 bases from J, with 14 bases between. CDR3 loop: CASGTRGSSYEQYF. The DNA for the CDR3 is TGTGCCAGCGGTACCCGGGGGAGCTCCTACGAGCAGTACTTC.

This clonotype was recorded a few times. The CDR3 is CASSELRFLGYTF. The CDR3 region has the DNA TGTGCCAGCAGTGAACTCCGATTCTTGGGCTACACCTTC. This rearrangement joins TRBV2 to TRBJ1-2, with D uncertain. Germline CDR1 is SNHLY and CDR2 is FYNNEI. This CDR3 region has 13 residues. The V gene lost 2 bases and the J gene lost 8 bases, with 12 bases spanning the gap.

This rearrangement joins TRBV7-9 to TRBJ2-1, with 7 bases lining up with TRBD2. V shed 5 bases, J shed 8 bases, and the junction held 12 bases outside the gene matches. Looked up from germline, CDR1 is SEHNR and CDR2 is FQNEAQ (reference sequence). CDR3 size: 15 residues. This chain's CDR3 is CASSAPLGEGYEQFF. The CDR3 coding sequence is TGTGCCAGCAGCGCCCCACTGGGGGAGGGGTATGAGCAGTTCTTC.

This clonotype was recorded at least ten times. The chain links TRBV12-3 or TRBV12-4 to TRBJ1-2; D not resolved. The V gene lost 6 bases and the J gene lost 8 bases, with 16 bases spanning the gap. This CDR3 is 13 amino acids long. CDR3: CASSAGAVRGYTF. The CDR3 coding sequence is TGTGCCAGCAGCGCAGGAGCGGTTCGGGGCTACACCTTC.

This clonotype came up many times. The CDR3 is CASSPPGYSTDTQYF. Here the CDR3 DNA reads TGTGCCAGCAGCCCCCCGGGATACTCCACAGATACGCAGTATTTT. The chain couples TRBV9 to TRBJ2-3; tentatively, D is TRBD2 (5 bases). V lost 4 bases to trimming and J lost 2 bases, with 14 bases between them. The CDR3 extends over 15 amino acids. Germline CDR1 and CDR2: SGDLS and YYNGEE.

This clonotype appeared many times. The chain couples TRBV11-2 to TRBJ2-3; no clear D. Trimming cost V 4 bases and J 4 bases, with 12 bases left between them. This CDR3 has 14 residues. Per the germline V gene, CDR1 is SGHAT and CDR2 is FQNNGV. CDR3 coding DNA: TGTGCCAGCAGCTCCACCGAGCATCCAGATACGCAGTATTTT. This encodes CASSSTEHPDTQYF.

The table lists this clonotype with many counts. The genes are TRBV5-1 and TRBJ2-1; TRBD2 matches 8 bases. J gave up 0 bases and V 4 bases, and 12 bases lay outside the gene matches. The V gene's germline CDR1 is SGHRS and CDR2 YFSETQ. This CDR3 region has 18 residues. Here the CDR3 reads CASSRRLPGGSSYNEQFF. The CDR3 DNA reads as TGCGCCAGCAGCAGAAGGCTACCGGGAGGGAGCTCCTACAATGAGCAGTTCTTC.

The chain is built from TRBV3-1 and TRBJ2-5, with D possibly being TRBD2 (5 bases). Germline loops: CDR1 LGHDT, CDR2 YNNKEL (reference sequence). The V end lost 4 bases, the J end lost 5 bases, and 17 bases lay between the germline ends. The CDR3 consists of 15 residues. In nucleotides, the CDR3 is TGTGCCAGCAGCCTGGCGGCAGGAGGCACGGAGACCCAGTACTTC. Its protein is CASSLAAGGTETQYF.

This chain links TRBV12-3 or TRBV12-4 with TRBJ2-3; D might be TRBD2 (5 bases). The CDR3 is 13 residues long. Between the trimmed V and J ends, which lost 7 bases and 6 bases, there was a span of 14 bases. CDR3 coding DNA: TGTGCCAGCACCCTGCCTAGCAGGGATACGCAGTATTTT. It codes for CASTLPSRDTQYF.

On this clonotype itself: Given a much more abundant clone one base away, this may be a read error. The V call is TRBV3-1, the J call TRBJ2-7; TRBD2 is a possible D gene (5 bases). The J call is in doubt because the DNA end fits TRBJ2-1 better. The CDR3 has 16 amino acids. Germline lookup yields CDR1 LGHDT and CDR2 YNNKEL (reference sequence). CDR3 protein: CASSQDLSASSYEQFF. The CDR3 nucleotides read TGTGCCAGCAGCCAAGATCTTAGCGCGAGCTCCTACGAGCAGTTCTTC.

J is TRBJ2-7 and V is TRBV18; 10 nucleotides match TRBD2. V was pared by 5 bases and J by 7 bases, with 20 bases of the junction left unmatched. Germline-derived CDR1 and CDR2 are KGHSH and LQKENI. The CDR3 contains 18 residues. The CDR3: CASSSGTSVWVPSWEQYF. The CDR3 DNA follows: TGTGCCAGCTCATCCGGGACTAGCGTGTGGGTCCCAAGTTGGGAGCAGTACTTC.

In its sample, this clonotype was seen a few times. At one end the junction does not follow the germline gene, possibly because of a read error. The genes are TRBV10-3 and TRBJ2-2; the D gene could be TRBD1 or TRBD2 (6 bases each). In germline, CDR1 is ENHRY, CDR2 SYGVKD. The CDR3 is made up of 16 amino acids. CDR3 coding DNA: TGTGTCATCAGTGAGTCATACCGGGGGCGGACCGGGGAGCTGTTTTTT. Encoded protein: CVISESYRGRTGELFF.

This chain joins TRBV9 and TRBJ2-7, with TRBD2 as a possible D gene (5 bases). CDR3 size: 15 residues. The germline CDR1 and CDR2 sequences are SGDLS and YYNGEE. Trimming left V 0 bases short and J 4 bases short, with 14 bases between. CDR3 amino acids: CASSVAGKVGYEQYF. The CDR3 DNA follows: TGTGCCAGCAGCGTAGCGGGGAAGGTTGGGTACGAGCAGTACTTC.

The J gene is TRBJ1-5, the V gene TRBV5-5, with D possibly being TRBD1 (6 bases). Germline CDR1 reads SGHKS; CDR2 reads YYEKEE (reference sequence). The CDR3 sequence is 13 residues long. Trimming shortened V by 4 bases and J by 6 bases, and 11 bases separated the two germline ends. CDR3 nucleotides: TGTGCCAGCAGCGGGACACTAAGTCAGCCCCAGCATTTT. This translates into CASSGTLSQPQHF.

The CDR3 coding sequence is TGTGCCAGCAGTACCACAGGGCTTGGCGAGCAGTACTTC. Its protein is CASSTTGLGEQYF. V gene TRBV7-9 combines with J gene TRBJ2-7; D might be TRBD1 (6 bases). The CDR3 contains 13 residues. Germline assignment: CDR1 SEHNR and CDR2 FQNEAQ (reference sequence). Trimming left V 6 bases short and J 6 bases short, with 15 bases between.

This clonotype has ten or more counts. The V and J genes are TRBV7-7 and TRBJ2-3; weak D call: TRBD2 (6 bases). V was clipped by 5 bases and J by 4 bases, with 16 bases between them. CDR1 is SSHAT, CDR2 FNYEAQ, per germline (reference sequence). There are 15 residues in the CDR3. The CDR3 nucleotides read TGTGCCAGCAGCGAATCTAGCGCGGGCTCAGATACGCAGTATTTT. Protein product: CASSESSAGSDTQYF.

Concerning this clonotype: The final CDR3 position lacks the conserved phenylalanine or tryptophan, pointing to a likely read error. The chain carries TRBV29-1 and TRBJ2-1; D is unclear. The CDR3 sequence is 9 residues long. Per germline, CDR1 SQVTM and CDR2 ANQGSEA. The V gene lost 3 bases and the J gene lost 8 bases, with 2 bases spanning the gap. CDR3 coding DNA: TGCAGCGTTGAGGATGAGCAGTTCGTC. As protein: CSVEDEQFV.

This clonotype has a handful of counts. With a much larger clone just one base away, this may be a read error. V and J are TRBV5-1 and TRBJ2-5; 9 nucleotides match TRBD2. This CDR3 is 16 amino acids long. Germline CDR1 reads SGHRS; CDR2 reads YFSETQ. As DNA, the CDR3 is TGCGCCGGCAGCAGCTCGGAGGGAGCGGGGGGAAAGACCCAGTACTTC. Protein product: CAGSSSEGAGGKTQYF.

The chain couples TRBV20-1 to TRBJ2-1, with a weak D call TRBD2 (6 bases). In germline, CDR1 is DFQATT, CDR2 SNEGSKA (reference sequence). Trimming pared 2 bases from V and 13 bases from J, leaving 21 bases between. The CDR3 runs 14 residues. CDR3 amino acids: CSARKPGLPTIQFF. The CDR3 nucleotides read TGCAGTGCTAGAAAGCCGGGACTCCCCACGATACAGTTCTTC.